What follows are 24 T cell receptor beta chains derived from one specimen sequenced in a study of shared clonotypes between healthy human individuals. The assay was immunoSEQ multiplex PCR, and TCRdb's table has in-frame clones only and misses some. The sample lists about 700,000 clones, roughly 70% seen once, with 1.5% to 2% in the top ten. The material sequenced was memory CD4+ T cells sorted from blood. Subset in this sample: CD45RA-negative fraction. Source of these receptors: a woman in her thirties in good health.

This sequence joins TRBV27 and TRBJ2-7; maybe TRBD1 (6 bases). The germline V gene encodes CDR1 MNHEY and CDR2 SMNVEV (reference sequence). This CDR3 contains 13 residues. Trimming took off 8 bases at V and 0 bases at J, with 11 bases between the two ends. As DNA, the CDR3 is TGTGCCAGCGGGACAATAAGCTCCTACGAGCAGTACTTC. It codes for CASGTISSYEQYF.

This clone was seen a handful of times. This rearrangement joins TRBV2 to TRBJ2-4; no clear D. The CDR3 runs to 14 residues. Trimming took 6 bases from V and 4 from J, leaving 13 bases between them. CDR1 and CDR2 (germline): SNHLY, FYNNEI. The CDR3 loop is CASRLRIGKNIQYF. The DNA for the CDR3 is TGTGCCAGCAGGTTGCGGATTGGAAAAAACATTCAGTACTTC.

This clone was seen ten or more times. The genes are TRBV9 and TRBJ2-3, with TRBD2 as a possible D gene (5 bases). The length of the CDR3 is 14 residues. Looked up from germline, CDR1 is SGDLS and CDR2 is YYNGEE. Deletions cut 0 bases from V and 4 bases from J, with 9 bases between. For the CDR3, the DNA is TGTGCCAGCAGCGTAGCTCTAGCATCAGATACGCAGTATTTT. As protein: CASSVALASDTQYF.

V usage is TRBV28 and J usage is TRBJ2-4; 8 bases line up with TRBD2. The CDR3 has 16 residues. The trim removed 2 bases at V and 5 bases at J, leaving 8 bases unmatched. Germline V gene data show CDR1 as MDHEN and CDR2 as SYDVKM. For the CDR3, the DNA is TGTGCCAGCAGTTTAGTCGCAGCGGGAGTCCAAAACATTCAGTACTTC. Encoded protein: CASSLVAAGVQNIQYF.

The chain employs TRBV6-5 and TRBJ2-1, with 7 bases fitting TRBD2. V trimming: 6 bases; J trimming: 0 bases; junction bases outside the gene matches: 5. The CDR3 runs to 15 residues. Germline V lookup: CDR1 MNHEY, CDR2 SVGAGI. CDR3: CASRSLADSYNEQFF. CDR3 DNA sequence: TGTGCCAGCAGGTCCCTAGCGGACTCCTACAATGAGCAGTTCTTC.

Points on this clone: Distinct nucleotide sequences in the sample also encode this CDR3. The chain combines TRBV11-2 with TRBJ2-5, with D perhaps TRBD2 (5 bases). This CDR3 contains 13 residues. Germline V lookup: CDR1 SGHAT, CDR2 FQNNGV. Trimming pared 5 bases from V and 5 bases from J, leaving 12 bases between. CDR3 amino acids: CASSPGLEETQYF. The CDR3 bases are TGTGCCAGCAGCCCCGGACTGGAGGAGACCCAGTACTTC.

The chain employs TRBV5-1 and TRBJ2-7, with D perhaps matching TRBD1 (6 bases). The germline gives CDR1 SGHRS, CDR2 YFSETQ. V was clipped by 4 bases and J by 4 bases, with 12 bases between them. The length of the CDR3 is 13 residues. CDR3 nucleotides: TGCGCCAGCAGCGATATACAGGGTTACGAGCAGTACTTC. Protein: CASSDIQGYEQYF.

The chain carries TRBV7-2 and TRBJ1-1; perhaps TRBD1 as D (6 bases). Germline CDR1 and CDR2: SGHTA and FQGNSA. CDR3 size: 15 residues. Deletions cut 6 bases from V and 0 bases from J, with 14 bases between. CDR3 coding DNA: TGTGCCAGCAGAGAAAACAGGGTTATGAACACTGAAGCTTTCTTT. Translating it yields CASRENRVMNTEAFF.

This clone was picked up one time. The chain combines TRBV25-1 with TRBJ1-4; the match to TRBD1 covers 7 bases. Germline assignment: CDR1 MGHDK and CDR2 SYGVNS. The CDR3 totals 16 residues. V trimming: 3 bases; J trimming: 0 bases; junction bases outside the gene matches: 4. The CDR3 spells CASSDPTGATNEKLFF. In DNA, the CDR3 is TGTGCCAGCAGTGATCCCACAGGGGCAACTAATGAAAAACTGTTTTTT.

This clone was seen only a few times. The rearrangement uses TRBV28 and TRBJ2-3; no clear D gene. CDR1 and CDR2 (germline): MDHEN, SYDVKM. The CDR3 spans 15 residues. V lost 6 bases and J lost 6, with 19 bases in between. The CDR3 DNA reads TGTGCCAGCAGACGACCCGGGCCTGACGCGGATACGCAGTATTTT. Its protein product is CASRRPGPDADTQYF.

The chain couples TRBV6-1 to TRBJ2-5; TRBD1 matches at 9 bases. J was trimmed by 5 bases and V by 4 bases; bases with no gene match: 8. The CDR3 is made up of 15 amino acids. Germline CDR1 and CDR2: MNHNS and SASEGT. The CDR3 region is CASSGDRGFGETQYF. The CDR3 nucleotides read TGTGCCAGCAGTGGCGACAGGGGGTTTGGGGAGACCCAGTACTTC.

V usage is TRBV7-9 and J usage is TRBJ1-3, with D maybe TRBD1 (5 bases). The germline V gene has CDR1 SEHNR and CDR2 FQNEAQ (reference sequence). This CDR3 has 16 residues. V was cut by 1 base and J by 2 bases, with 12 bases left in between. In DNA form, the CDR3 reads TGTGCCAGCAGCTTAGATGGAAGCAGGGCTGGAAACACCATATATTTT. It codes for CASSLDGSRAGNTIYF. The variable domain in full, completed from reference TRBV7-9 and TRBJ1-3, reads DTGVSQNPRHKITKRGQNVTFRCDPISEHNRLYWYRQTLGQGPEFLTYFQNEAQLEKSRLLSDRFSAERPKGSFSTLEIQRTEQGDSAMYLCASSLDGSRAGNTIYFGEGSWLTVV.

The J gene is TRBJ2-3, the V gene TRBV7-2; unclear D gene. The V gene's germline CDR1 is SGHTA and CDR2 FQGNSA. Trimming shortened V by 4 bases and J by 7 bases, and 15 bases separated the two germline ends. CDR3 length: 14 residues. CDR3 DNA sequence: TGTGCCAGCAGCTCGACGTACGTAGCTAATACGCAGTATTTT. This encodes CASSSTYVANTQYF.

The genes are TRBV5-1 and TRBJ1-5, with D hard to call. The germline V gene encodes CDR1 SGHRS and CDR2 YFSETQ. Trimming shortened V by 0 bases and J by 2 bases, and 9 bases separated the two germline ends. CDR3 length: 15 amino acids. CDR3 region: CASSLDGEGNQPQHF. The CDR3 DNA reads TGCGCCAGCAGCTTGGATGGGGAGGGCAATCAGCCCCAGCATTTT.

The chain combines TRBV19 with TRBJ2-5; D gene ambiguous. Trimming took off 5 bases at V and 1 base at J, with 11 bases between the two ends. Germline-derived CDR1 and CDR2 are LNHDA and SQIVND (reference sequence). The CDR3 totals 14 residues. The CDR3 nucleotides are TGTGCCAGTAGTCCATTGGCCAGCCAAGAGACCCAGTACTTC. Translation gives CASSPLASQETQYF.

This clone has more than one count but fewer than ten. This sequence joins TRBV6-1 and TRBJ2-1; 8 nucleotides align to TRBD1. The CDR3 has 15 amino acids. The germline gives CDR1 MNHNS, CDR2 SASEGT. After removal of 8 bases from V and 7 bases from J, the junction contained 13 bases not matched to a gene. This CDR3 reads CASGVWTGPTNEQFF. The CDR3 DNA reads as TGTGCCAGCGGGGTGTGGACAGGGCCTACAAATGAGCAGTTCTTC.

CDR3 in DNA: TGCGCCAGCAGTGACGGGGTTACTGAAGCTTTCTTT. Protein sequence: CASSDGVTEAFF. The chain is built from TRBV10-2 and TRBJ1-1; unclear D gene. The CDR3 totals 12 residues. V shed 3 bases and J shed 5 bases, with 7 bases lying between them. Germline CDR1 WSHSY, CDR2 SAAADI.

V gene TRBV7-9 combines with J gene TRBJ2-1, with 8 nucleotides matching TRBD1. From germline, CDR1 is SEHNR and CDR2 FQNEAQ (reference sequence). The CDR3 runs to 15 residues. V lost 1 base and J lost 7; bases outside the gene matches: 6. The CDR3: CASSLVSGGANEQFF. The CDR3 bases are TGTGCCAGCAGCTTAGTCTCAGGGGGCGCGAATGAGCAGTTCTTC.

V and J are TRBV18 and TRBJ1-1; D uncertain. Looked up from germline, CDR1 is KGHSH and CDR2 is LQKENI. This CDR3 region has 14 residues. Trimming cost V 5 bases and J 3 bases, with 13 bases left between them. CDR3 sequence (DNA): TGTGCCAGCTCATCGGATCCGAGAGACACTGAAGCTTTCTTT. It specifies CASSSDPRDTEAFF. Together with reference TRBV18 and TRBJ1-1, the CDR3 gives the full variable domain: NAGVMQNPRHLVRRRGQEARLRCSPMKGHSHVYWYRQLPEEGLKFMVYLQKENIIDESGMPKERFSAEFPKEGPSILRIQQVVRGDSAAYFCASSSDPRDTEAFFGQGTRLTVV.

This clone showed up just a few times. The rearrangement uses TRBV25-1 and TRBJ2-1; 7 bases agree with TRBD2. Per the germline V gene, CDR1 is MGHDK and CDR2 is SYGVNS. The CDR3 length is 15 residues. Losses at the gene ends were 6 bases for V and 0 bases for J; bases not matched to a gene: 5. Written as DNA, the CDR3 is TGTGCCAGCAGCCTAGCGGCGAGCTCCTACAATGAGCAGTTCTTC. It codes for CASSLAASSYNEQFF.

The chain joins TRBV27 to TRBJ2-1; 14 bases match TRBD2. The V gene end was trimmed by 10 bases and the J gene end by 4 bases; junction bases not matched to a gene: 6. CDR1 is MNHEY and CDR2 is SMNVEV in the germline V gene (reference sequence). The CDR3 extends over 15 amino acids. CDR3 nucleotides: TGTGCCACCGAACGGACTAGCGGGGGGTACAATGAGCAGTTCTTC. It yields the protein CATERTSGGYNEQFF.

The chain is built from TRBV27 and TRBJ2-2; 12 bases are a match to TRBD2. Germline-derived CDR1 and CDR2 are MNHEY and SMNVEV (reference sequence). CDR3 length equals 17 residues. The junction had 9 bases not matched to a gene; V was cut back by 6 bases and J by 4 bases. CDR3 coding DNA: TGTGCCAGCAGCTTAGCTAGCGGGAGGGCCGTCACCGGGGAGCTGTTTTTT. Translating it yields CASSLASGRAVTGELFF.

A remark on this clone: The junction does not match germline at one end; this may be a read error. The chain recombines TRBV6-1 with TRBJ1-3, with 8 bases that match TRBD1. The length of the CDR3 is 12 residues. Germline lookup yields CDR1 MNHNS and CDR2 SASEGT. CDR3 bases: TGTGCCAGCAGTGAATCACAGGACAGGGCGAGGTTT. Its translation: CASSESQDRARF.

V gene TRBV2 combines with J gene TRBJ2-1; 7 nucleotides agree with TRBD2. The CDR3 runs 15 residues. V trimming: 6 bases; J trimming: 2 bases; junction bases outside the gene matches: 7. The germline CDR1 and CDR2 sequences are SNHLY and FYNNEI. CDR3 nucleotides: TGTGCCAGCAGGGGGTCTAGCGGACCCTACAATGAGCAGTTCTTC. This encodes CASRGSSGPYNEQFF.